This TCR beta chain comes out of a study of CD8 T cells in Susac syndrome. Peripheral blood CD8+ and CD4+ T cells were profiled by TCR beta sequencing. Through negative isolation, CD4+ and CD8+ T cells were obtained, while TEMRA cells were enriched using FACS. Germline values: CDR1 ENHRY, CDR2 SYGVKD. V was shortened by 7 bases and J by 7 bases, with 16 bases between the two germline ends. The CDR3 has 13 residues. RNA amounts of about 0.5 to 1 ug underwent reverse transcription with random hexamers. TCR beta CDR3 was amplified by immunoSEQ multiplex PCR. This amplification extended across 54 Vbeta and 13 Jbeta segments. TCRdb re-called the immunoSEQ multiplex PCR reads with MiXCR, one entry per CDR3 protein. The table has about 25,000 distinct CDR3 sequences, 94% seen once. Findings and caveats of the study: The study's TCR sequencing and HLA analysis drew on a certain number of individuals. That number was acknowledged as relatively small.

Details on this clonotype: Its antigen remains unknown.

The rearrangement links TRBV10-3 to TRBJ1-2, with a weak D call TRBD1 (6 bases). The clonotype originates from a human donor in good health. The sequenced material came from CD8+ T cells from PBMCs. The CDR3 DNA reads as TGTGCCATCACGCAGGGGAGGCAGGCTGGCTACACCTTC. This translates into CAITQGRQAGYTF.